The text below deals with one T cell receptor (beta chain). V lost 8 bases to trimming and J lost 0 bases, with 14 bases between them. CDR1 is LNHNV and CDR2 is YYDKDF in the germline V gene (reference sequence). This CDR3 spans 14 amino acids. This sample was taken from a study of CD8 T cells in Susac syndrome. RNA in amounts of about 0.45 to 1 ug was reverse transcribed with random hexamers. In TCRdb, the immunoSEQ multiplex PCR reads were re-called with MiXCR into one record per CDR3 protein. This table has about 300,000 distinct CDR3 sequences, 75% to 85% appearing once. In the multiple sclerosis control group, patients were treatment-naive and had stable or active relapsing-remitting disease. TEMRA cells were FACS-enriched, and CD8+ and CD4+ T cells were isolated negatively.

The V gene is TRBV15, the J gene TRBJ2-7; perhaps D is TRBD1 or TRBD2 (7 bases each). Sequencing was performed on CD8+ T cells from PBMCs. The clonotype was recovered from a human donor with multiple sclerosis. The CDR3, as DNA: TGTGCCACCGGGGGGGACAGCGTCTCCTACGAGCAGTACTTC. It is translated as CATGGDSVSYEQYF.